The 8 T cell receptor beta chains given below trace back to one sample, sequenced in a study of blood T cell repertoires in COVID-19. Repertoires were generated with immunoSEQ multiplex PCR, while TCRdb's copy carries only in-frame clones and drops some. The sample lists under 550,000 clones, about 90% seen once, with less than 0.95% in the top ten. What was sequenced was peripheral blood. The receptors come from a man between 18 and 29 years old with COVID-19, enrolled during active disease.

Concerning this clone itself: Other DNA sequences within the sample encode an identical CDR3. In DNA form, the CDR3 reads TGTGCCTGGAGTCAGGGGTCCTATGGCTACACCTTC. Translating it yields CAWSQGSYGYTF. The chain employs TRBV30 and TRBJ1-2; tentatively, D is TRBD1 (6 bases). Germline CDR1 GTSNPN, CDR2 SVGIG (reference sequence). The V end was cut by 2 bases, the J end by 4 bases, with 8 bases between. The CDR3 covers 12 residues.

The chain's CDR3 is CASSRQTGNNSPLHF. The CDR3 DNA follows: TGTGCCAGCTCACGCCAGACAGGAAATAATTCACCCCTCCACTTT. The chain joins TRBV18 to TRBJ1-6, with TRBD1 as a possible D gene (6 bases). V dropped 4 bases and J dropped 5 bases, with 12 bases sitting between them. CDR3 length equals 15 residues. Germline V gives CDR1 KGHSH, CDR2 LQKENI.

This clone was seen only a few times. The chain employs TRBV20-1 and TRBJ1-1; D perhaps matches TRBD1 (5 bases). Germline lookup yields CDR1 DFQATT and CDR2 SNEGSKA (reference sequence). This CDR3 contains 13 residues. Trimming took off 3 bases at V and 3 bases at J, with 11 bases between the two ends. The CDR3 protein is CSASAGLDTEAFF. CDR3 nucleotides: TGCAGTGCTAGTGCAGGGTTGGACACTGAAGCTTTCTTT.

In this sample, this clone turned up a few times. The chain uses TRBV7-2 and TRBJ2-1, with 11 bases fitting TRBD2. Trimming took 4 bases from V and 6 from J; bases not matched to a gene: 11. Germline loops: CDR1 SGHTA, CDR2 FQGNSA. The CDR3 runs 17 residues. In nucleotides, the CDR3 is TGTGCCAGCAGCTCGCCTAGCGGGGGGAATGGAGTCAATGAGCAGTTCTTC. Amino acids: CASSSPSGGNGVNEQFF.

This chain joins TRBV14 and TRBJ2-2; D unresolved. The CDR3 totals 15 residues. From germline, CDR1 is SGHDN and CDR2 FVKESK. Trimming stripped 4 bases from V and 5 bases from J, with 14 bases between. DNA for the CDR3: TGTGCCAGCAGCCCGCTGCGAGGCAATACCGGGGAGCTGTTTTTT. The encoded protein is CASSPLRGNTGELFF.

This clone showed up just a few times. The chain links TRBV27 to TRBJ2-7, with 7 bases identical to TRBD2. Germline CDR1 MNHEY, CDR2 SMNVEV (reference sequence). The CDR3 is 15 amino acids. Trimming took 3 bases from V and 1 from J; bases not matched to a gene: 6. CDR3 nucleotides: TGTGCCAGCAGTTTGAGCGGGATCCTTTCCTACGAGCAGTACTTC. This translates into CASSLSGILSYEQYF.

The J gene is TRBJ2-5, the V gene TRBV15; D not resolved. This CDR3 has 16 residues. Trimming removed 1 base at V and 5 bases at J, with 17 bases between. The germline gives CDR1 LNHNV, CDR2 YYDKDF (reference sequence). The CDR3 DNA reads as TGTGCCACCAGCAGAGTAAAGAATTTAGCCCCCGAGACCCAGTACTTC. Translation gives CATSRVKNLAPETQYF.

This chain links TRBV19 with TRBJ2-7; 7 bases fit TRBD1. The CDR3 has 14 amino acids. Germline values: CDR1 LNHDA, CDR2 SQIVND (reference sequence). The J segment lost 0 bases and the V segment lost 4 bases, leaving 3 bases of the junction unmatched. The CDR3 DNA reads TGTGCCAGTAGTACCACAGGGGTCTCCTACGAGCAGTACTTC. This codes for CASSTTGVSYEQYF.